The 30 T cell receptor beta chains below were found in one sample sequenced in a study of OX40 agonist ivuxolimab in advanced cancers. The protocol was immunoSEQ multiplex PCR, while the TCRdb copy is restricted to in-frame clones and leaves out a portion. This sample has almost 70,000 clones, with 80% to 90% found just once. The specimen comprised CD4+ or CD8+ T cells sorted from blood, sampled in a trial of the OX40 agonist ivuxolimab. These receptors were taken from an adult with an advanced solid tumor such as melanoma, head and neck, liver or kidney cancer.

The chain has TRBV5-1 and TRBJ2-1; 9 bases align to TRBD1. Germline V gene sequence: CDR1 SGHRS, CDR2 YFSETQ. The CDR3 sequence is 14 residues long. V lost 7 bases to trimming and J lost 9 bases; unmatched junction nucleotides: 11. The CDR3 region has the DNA TGCGCCAGCTCCTCCTTAGGGACAGGGCTTGAGCAGTTCTTC. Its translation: CASSSLGTGLEQFF.

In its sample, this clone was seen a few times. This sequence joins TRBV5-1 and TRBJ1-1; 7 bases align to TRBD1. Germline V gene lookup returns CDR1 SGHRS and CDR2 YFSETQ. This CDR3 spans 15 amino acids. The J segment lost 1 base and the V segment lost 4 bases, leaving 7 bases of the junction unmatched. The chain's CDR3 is CASSTGDSPNTEAFF. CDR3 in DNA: TGCGCCAGCAGCACCGGGGACAGTCCGAACACTGAAGCTTTCTTT.

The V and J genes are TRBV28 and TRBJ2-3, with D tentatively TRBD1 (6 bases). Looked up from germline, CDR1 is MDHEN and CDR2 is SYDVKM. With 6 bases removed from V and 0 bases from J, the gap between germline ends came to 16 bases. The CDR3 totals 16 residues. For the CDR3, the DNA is TGTGCCAGCAGCCCTGGGGGCTATTCGAGCACAGATACGCAGTATTTT. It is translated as CASSPGGYSSTDTQYF.

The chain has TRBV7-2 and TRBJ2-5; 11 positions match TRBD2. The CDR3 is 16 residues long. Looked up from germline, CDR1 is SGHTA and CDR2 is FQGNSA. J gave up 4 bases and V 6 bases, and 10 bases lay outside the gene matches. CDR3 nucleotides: TGTGCCAGCAGTACAGGGATTACTAGCGGGAGAGAGACCCAGTACTTC. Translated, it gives CASSTGITSGRETQYF.

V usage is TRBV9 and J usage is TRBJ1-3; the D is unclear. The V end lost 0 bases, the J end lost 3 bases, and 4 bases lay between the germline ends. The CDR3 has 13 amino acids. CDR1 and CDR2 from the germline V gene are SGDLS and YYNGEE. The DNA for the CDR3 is TGTGCCAGCAGCGTAGGGGTTGGAAACACCATATATTTT. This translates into CASSVGVGNTIYF.

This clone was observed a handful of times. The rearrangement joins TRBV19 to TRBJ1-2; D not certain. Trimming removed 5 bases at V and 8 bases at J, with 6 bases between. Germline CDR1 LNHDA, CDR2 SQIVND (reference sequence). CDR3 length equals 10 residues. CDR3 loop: CASSWTGYTF. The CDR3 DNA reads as TGTGCCAGTAGTTGGACCGGCTACACCTTC.

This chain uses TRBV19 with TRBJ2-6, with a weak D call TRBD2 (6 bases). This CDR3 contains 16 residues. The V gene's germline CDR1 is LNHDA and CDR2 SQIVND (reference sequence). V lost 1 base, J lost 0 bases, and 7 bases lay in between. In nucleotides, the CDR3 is TGTGCCAGTAGTATAGGGCGGGGCTCTGGGGCCAACGTCCTGACTTTC. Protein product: CASSIGRGSGANVLTF.

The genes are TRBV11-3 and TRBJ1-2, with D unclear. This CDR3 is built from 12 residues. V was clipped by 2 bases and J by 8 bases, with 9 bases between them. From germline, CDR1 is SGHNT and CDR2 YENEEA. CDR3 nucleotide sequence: TGTGCCAGCAGCTTAAATGAACGCGGCTACACCTTC. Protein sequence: CASSLNERGYTF.

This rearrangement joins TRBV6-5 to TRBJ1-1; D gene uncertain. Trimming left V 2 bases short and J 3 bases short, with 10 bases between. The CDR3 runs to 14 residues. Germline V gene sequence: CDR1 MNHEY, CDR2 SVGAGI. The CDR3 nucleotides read TGTGCCAGCAGTTACCGTAGTGAGCACACTGAAGCTTTCTTT. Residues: CASSYRSEHTEAFF.

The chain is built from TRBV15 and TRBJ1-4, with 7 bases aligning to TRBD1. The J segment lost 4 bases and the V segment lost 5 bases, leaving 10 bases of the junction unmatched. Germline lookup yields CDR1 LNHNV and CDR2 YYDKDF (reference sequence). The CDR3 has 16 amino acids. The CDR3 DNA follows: TGTGCCACCAGCGCGCCGACAGGGAACTATAATGAAAAACTGTTTTTT. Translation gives CATSAPTGNYNEKLFF.

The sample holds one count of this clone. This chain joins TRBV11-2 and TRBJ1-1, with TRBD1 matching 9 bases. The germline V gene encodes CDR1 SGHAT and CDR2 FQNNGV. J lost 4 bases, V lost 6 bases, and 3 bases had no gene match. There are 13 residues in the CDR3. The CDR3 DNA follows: TGTGCCAGCAGTGGACAGGGGAGCACTGAAGCTTTCTTT. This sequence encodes CASSGQGSTEAFF.

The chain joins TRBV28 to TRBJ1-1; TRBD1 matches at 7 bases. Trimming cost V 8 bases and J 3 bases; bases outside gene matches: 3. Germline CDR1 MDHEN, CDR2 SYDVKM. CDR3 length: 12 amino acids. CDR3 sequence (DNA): TGTGCCAGCCATGACAGGGACACTGAAGCTTTCTTT. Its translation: CASHDRDTEAFF.

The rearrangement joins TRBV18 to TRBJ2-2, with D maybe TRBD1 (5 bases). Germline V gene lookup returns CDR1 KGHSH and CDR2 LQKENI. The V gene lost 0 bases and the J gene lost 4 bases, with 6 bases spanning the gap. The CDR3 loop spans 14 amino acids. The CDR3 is CASSPPGLTGELFF. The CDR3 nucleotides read TGTGCCAGCTCACCACCGGGGCTCACCGGGGAGCTGTTTTTT.

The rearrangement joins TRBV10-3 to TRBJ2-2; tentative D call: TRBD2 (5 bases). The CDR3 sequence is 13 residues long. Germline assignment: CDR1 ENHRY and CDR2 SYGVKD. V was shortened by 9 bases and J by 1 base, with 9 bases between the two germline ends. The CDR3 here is CAIWTVNTGELFF. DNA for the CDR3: TGTGCCATATGGACTGTGAACACCGGGGAGCTGTTTTTT.

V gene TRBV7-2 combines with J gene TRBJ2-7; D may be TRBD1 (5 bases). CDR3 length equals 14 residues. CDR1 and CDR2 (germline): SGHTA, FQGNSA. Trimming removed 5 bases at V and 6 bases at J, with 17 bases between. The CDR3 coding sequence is TGTGCCAGCAGCCCGCAGGGTCCCGTCTCCGAGCAGTACTTC. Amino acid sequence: CASSPQGPVSEQYF.

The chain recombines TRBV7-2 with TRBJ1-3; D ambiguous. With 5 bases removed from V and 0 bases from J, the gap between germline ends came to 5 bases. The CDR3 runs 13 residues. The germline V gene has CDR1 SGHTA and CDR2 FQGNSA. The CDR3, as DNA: TGTGCCAGCAGCGTCGACTCTGGAAACACCATATATTTT. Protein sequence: CASSVDSGNTIYF.

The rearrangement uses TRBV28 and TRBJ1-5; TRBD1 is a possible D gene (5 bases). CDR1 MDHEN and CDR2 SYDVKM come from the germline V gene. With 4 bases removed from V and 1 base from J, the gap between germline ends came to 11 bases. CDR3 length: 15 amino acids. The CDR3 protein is CASSSPGSSNQPQHF. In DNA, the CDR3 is TGTGCCAGCAGTTCCCCAGGGTCGAGCAATCAGCCCCAGCATTTT.

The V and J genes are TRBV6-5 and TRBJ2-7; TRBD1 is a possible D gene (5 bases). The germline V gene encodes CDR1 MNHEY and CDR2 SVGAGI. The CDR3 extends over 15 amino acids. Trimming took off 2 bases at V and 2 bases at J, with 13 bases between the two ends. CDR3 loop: CASSYRGMGTYEQYF. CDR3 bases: TGTGCCAGCAGTTACAGGGGTATGGGGACCTACGAGCAGTACTTC.

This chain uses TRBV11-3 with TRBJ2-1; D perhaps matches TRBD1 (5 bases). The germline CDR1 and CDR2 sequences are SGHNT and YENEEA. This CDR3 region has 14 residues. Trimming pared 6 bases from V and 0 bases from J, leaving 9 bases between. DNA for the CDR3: TGTGCCAGCAGTGGAGACAGCTCCTACAATGAGCAGTTCTTC. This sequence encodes CASSGDSSYNEQFF.

The CDR3 is CASKPARTHEQYF. The CDR3 DNA reads as TGTGCCAGCAAACCGGCCCGGACCCACGAGCAGTACTTC. The chain combines TRBV2 with TRBJ2-7; D ambiguous. Trimming cost V 7 bases and J 5 bases, with 15 bases left between them. CDR3 size: 13 residues. Per germline, CDR1 SNHLY and CDR2 FYNNEI.

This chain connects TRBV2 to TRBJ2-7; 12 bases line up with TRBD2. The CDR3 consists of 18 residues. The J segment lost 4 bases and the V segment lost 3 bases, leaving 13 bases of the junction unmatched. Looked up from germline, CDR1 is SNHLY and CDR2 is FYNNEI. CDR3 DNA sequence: TGTGCCAGCAGTGACGAGAACCTAGCGGGAGGGCCTTCGTACGAGCAGTACTTC. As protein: CASSDENLAGGPSYEQYF.

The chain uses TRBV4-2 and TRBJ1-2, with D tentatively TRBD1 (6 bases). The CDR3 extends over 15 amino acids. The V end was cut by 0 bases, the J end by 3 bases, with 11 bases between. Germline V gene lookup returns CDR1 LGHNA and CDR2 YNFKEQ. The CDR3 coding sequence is TGTGCCAGCAGCCAAGATTTGGAGGGGGACTATGGCTACACCTTC. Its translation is CASSQDLEGDYGYTF.

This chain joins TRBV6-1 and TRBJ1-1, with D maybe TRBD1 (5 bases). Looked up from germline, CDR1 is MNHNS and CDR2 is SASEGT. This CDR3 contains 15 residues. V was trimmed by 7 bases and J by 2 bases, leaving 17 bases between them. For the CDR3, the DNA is TGTGCCAGCACTGAGACAGAGTTACTTAACACTGAAGCTTTCTTT. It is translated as CASTETELLNTEAFF.

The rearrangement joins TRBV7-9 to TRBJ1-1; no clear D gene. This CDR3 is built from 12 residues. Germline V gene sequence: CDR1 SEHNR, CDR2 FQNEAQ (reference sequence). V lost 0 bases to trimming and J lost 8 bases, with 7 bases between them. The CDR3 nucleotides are TGTGCCAGCAGCTTAGCGGGGAGGGAAGCTTTCTTT. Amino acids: CASSLAGREAFF.

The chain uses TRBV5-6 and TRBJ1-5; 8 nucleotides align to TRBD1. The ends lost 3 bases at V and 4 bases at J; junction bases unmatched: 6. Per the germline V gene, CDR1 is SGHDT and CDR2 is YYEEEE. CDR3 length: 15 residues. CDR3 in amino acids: CASSYWDRSNQPQHF. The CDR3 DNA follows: TGTGCCAGCAGCTACTGGGACAGGTCAAATCAGCCCCAGCATTTT.

CDR3 nucleotide sequence: TGTGCCAGCAGGCGCGACAGCGGAATTTCACCCCTCCACTTT. The encoded protein is CASRRDSGISPLHF. The chain carries TRBV2 and TRBJ1-6; perhaps TRBD1 as D (5 bases). The CDR3 is made up of 14 amino acids. V was trimmed by 6 bases and J by 9 bases, leaving 15 bases between them. Germline V gene data show CDR1 as SNHLY and CDR2 as FYNNEI.

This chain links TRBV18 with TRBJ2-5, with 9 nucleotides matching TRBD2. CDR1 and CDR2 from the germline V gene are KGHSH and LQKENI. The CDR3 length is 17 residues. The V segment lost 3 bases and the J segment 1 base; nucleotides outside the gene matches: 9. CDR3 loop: CASSPGLAGYPQETQYF. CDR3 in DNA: TGTGCCAGCTCACCGGGGCTAGCGGGATACCCCCAAGAGACCCAGTACTTC.

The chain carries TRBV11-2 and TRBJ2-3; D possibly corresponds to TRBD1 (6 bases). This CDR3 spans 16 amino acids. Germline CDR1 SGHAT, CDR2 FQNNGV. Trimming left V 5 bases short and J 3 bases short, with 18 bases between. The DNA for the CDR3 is TGTGCCAGCAGCCCAGGGACCAGGGGTGGTACAGATACGCAGTATTTT. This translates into CASSPGTRGGTDTQYF.

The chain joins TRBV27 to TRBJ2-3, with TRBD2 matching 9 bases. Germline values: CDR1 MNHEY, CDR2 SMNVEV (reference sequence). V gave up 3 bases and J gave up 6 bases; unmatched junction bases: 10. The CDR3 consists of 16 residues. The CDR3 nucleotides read TGTGCCAGCAGTTTGGGGCCGGGACTAGCAAGGGATACGCAGTATTTT. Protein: CASSLGPGLARDTQYF.

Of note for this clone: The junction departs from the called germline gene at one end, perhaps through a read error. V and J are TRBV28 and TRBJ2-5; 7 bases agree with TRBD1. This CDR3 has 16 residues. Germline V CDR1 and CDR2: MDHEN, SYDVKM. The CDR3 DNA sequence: TGTGCCAGCAGCTTATCCGGGACAGTGTACCAAGAGACCCAGTACTTC. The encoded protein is CASSLSGTVYQETQYF.